This T cell receptor (beta chain) was obtained from a study of OX40 agonist ivuxolimab in advanced cancers. The overall study: Dose-escalation patients had hepatocellular carcinoma, melanoma, renal cell or head and neck cancer. Age averaged around 60 years (range about 23 to 85), and more than 80% were male. Findings and limits, study-wide: What antigens the expanded peripheral T cells recognized was never established. Those patients achieving a partial response at 0.1-3.0 mg/kg showed among the lowest clonal expansion.

With regard to this clone: Its antigen is as yet unknown.

In germline, CDR1 is MNHNS, CDR2 SASEGT. The CDR3 loop spans 15 amino acids. Trimming took 2 bases from V and 6 from J; bases not matched to a gene: 5. Profiled with immunoSEQ multiplex PCR; TCRdb holds only in-frame clones, not every one. The sample includes roughly 3,500 clones, less than 85% of them seen just once. The sample consisted of CD4+ or CD8+ T cells sorted from blood, taken in a trial of the OX40 agonist ivuxolimab. This TCR came from an adult with an advanced solid tumor such as melanoma, head and neck, liver or kidney cancer. J is TRBJ1-5 and V is TRBV6-1, with TRBD1 identical over 9 bases. In DNA, the CDR3 is TGTGCCAGCAGTGAACTACAGGGGGCTCTTCAGCCCCAGCATTTT. This encodes CASSELQGALQPQHF.